This T cell receptor (beta chain) was captured by sequencing in a study of CD8+ T cells in alopecia areata. Overall study results and limits: Alopecia totalis/universalis scalp especially showed more expanded CD8+ clones than normal scalp.

V lost 5 bases and J 4 bases, leaving 14 bases between the germline ends. This CDR3 contains 14 residues. Germline-derived CDR1 and CDR2 are SNHLY and FYNNEI. Notes on this clone: Its cognate antigen is unknown.

Alopecia areata patients provided lesional scalp punch biopsies and peripheral blood, both collected for the study. Cell sorting on a FACSAria was used to separate CD4+ and CD8+ T cells from the PBMCs. After isolation, RNA underwent reverse transcription to generate cDNA as the sequencing template. Using immunoSEQ multiplex PCR, the repertoire was profiled, and TCRdb retains in-frame clones only, with some absent. The sample has approximately 130,000 clones; 47% are singletons. The receptor was derived from a human donor with alopecia areata. The sequencing sample was made of NKG2D-low CD8+ T cells sorted from blood. The chain combines TRBV2 with TRBJ1-2, with TRBD1 as a possible D gene (6 bases). The CDR3 nucleotides are TGTGCCAGCAGTTTAACGGGGACACCCTATGGCTACACCTTC. This encodes CASSLTGTPYGYTF.